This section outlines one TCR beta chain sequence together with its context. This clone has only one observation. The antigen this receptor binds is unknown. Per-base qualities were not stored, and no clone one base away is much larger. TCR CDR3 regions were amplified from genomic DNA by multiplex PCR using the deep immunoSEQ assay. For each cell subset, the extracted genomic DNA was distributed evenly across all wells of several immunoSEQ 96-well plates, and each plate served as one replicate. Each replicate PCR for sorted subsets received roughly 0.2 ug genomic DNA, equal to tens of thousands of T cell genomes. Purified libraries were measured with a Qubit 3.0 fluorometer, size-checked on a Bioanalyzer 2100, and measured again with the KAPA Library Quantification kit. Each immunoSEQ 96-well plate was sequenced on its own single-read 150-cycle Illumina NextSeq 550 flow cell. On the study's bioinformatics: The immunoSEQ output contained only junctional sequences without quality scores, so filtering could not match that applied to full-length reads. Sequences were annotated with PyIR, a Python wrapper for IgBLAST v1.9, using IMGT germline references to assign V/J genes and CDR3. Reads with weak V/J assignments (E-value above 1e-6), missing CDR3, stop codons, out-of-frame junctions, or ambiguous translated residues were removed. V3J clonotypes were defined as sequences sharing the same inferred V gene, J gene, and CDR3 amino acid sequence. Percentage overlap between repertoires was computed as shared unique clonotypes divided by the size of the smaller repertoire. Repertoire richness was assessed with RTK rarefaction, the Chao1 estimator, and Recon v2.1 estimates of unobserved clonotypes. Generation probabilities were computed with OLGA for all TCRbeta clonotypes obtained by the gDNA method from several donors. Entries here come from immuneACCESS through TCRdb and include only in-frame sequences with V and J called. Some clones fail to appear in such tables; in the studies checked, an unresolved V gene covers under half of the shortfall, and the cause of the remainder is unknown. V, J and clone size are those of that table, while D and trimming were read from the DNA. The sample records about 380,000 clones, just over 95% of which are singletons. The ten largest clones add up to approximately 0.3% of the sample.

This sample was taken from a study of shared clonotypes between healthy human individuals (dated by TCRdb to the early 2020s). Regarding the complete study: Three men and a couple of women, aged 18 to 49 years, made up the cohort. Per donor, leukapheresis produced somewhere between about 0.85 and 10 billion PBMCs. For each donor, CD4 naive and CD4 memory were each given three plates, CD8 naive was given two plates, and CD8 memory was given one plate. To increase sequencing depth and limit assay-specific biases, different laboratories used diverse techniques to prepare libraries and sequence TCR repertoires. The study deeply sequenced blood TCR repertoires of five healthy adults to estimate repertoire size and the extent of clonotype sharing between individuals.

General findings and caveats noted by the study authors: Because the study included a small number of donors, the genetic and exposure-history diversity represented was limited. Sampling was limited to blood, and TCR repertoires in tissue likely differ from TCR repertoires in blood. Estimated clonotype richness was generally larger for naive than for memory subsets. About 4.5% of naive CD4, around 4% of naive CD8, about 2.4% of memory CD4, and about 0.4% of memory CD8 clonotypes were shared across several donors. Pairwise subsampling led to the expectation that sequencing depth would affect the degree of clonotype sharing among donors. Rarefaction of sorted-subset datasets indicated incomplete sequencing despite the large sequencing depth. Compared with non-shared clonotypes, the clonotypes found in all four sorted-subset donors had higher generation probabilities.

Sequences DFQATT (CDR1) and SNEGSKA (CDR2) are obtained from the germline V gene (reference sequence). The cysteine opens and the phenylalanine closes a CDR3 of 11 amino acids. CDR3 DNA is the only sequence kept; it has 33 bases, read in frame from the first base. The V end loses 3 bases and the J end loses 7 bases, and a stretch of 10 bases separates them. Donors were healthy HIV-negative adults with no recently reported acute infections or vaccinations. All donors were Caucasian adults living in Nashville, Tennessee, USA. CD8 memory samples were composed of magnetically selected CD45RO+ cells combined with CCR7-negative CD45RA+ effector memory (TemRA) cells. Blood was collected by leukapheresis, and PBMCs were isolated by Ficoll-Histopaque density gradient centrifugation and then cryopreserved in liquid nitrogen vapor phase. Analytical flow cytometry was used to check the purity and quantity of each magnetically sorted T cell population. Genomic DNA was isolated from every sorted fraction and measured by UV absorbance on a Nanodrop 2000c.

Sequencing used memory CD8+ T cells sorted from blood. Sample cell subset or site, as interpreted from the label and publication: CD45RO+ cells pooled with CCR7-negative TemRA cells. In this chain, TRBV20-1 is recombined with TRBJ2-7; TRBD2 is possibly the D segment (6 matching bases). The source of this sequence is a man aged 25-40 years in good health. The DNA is TGCAGTGCTAGCGGGAGTCGGGAGCAGTACTTC. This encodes CSASGSREQYF.